This T cell receptor (beta chain) is from a study of blood T cells in healthy people across ages (dated by TCRdb to the mid-2010s). Some background on the complete study: Template switching captured roughly one uniquely barcoded TCR beta cDNA molecule per two T cells in model experiments. The study measured age-related changes in TCR beta repertoire diversity using deep sequencing normalized with unique cDNA molecular identifiers. Donors were grouped into four age groups: young (average approximately 15 years), middle-aged (around 39), aged (62) and long-lived (approximately 81). To avoid experimental bias, donors of different ages were spread randomly across the sequencing lanes. For two donors (one aged 18 to 30 and one aged 80 or older), the study analyzed two additional independent replicas of 1 million unique cDNA reads from the same blood draw.

The library was made by 5' RACE. Instrument on record: Illumina HiSeq 2500. A second PCR of about 6 to 11 cycles was run with a J-beta primer mix and a sample-barcoded 5' primer. Each TCR beta cDNA molecule received a unique molecular identifier from a template-switch 5' adaptor carrying 12 random nucleotides. Each sample yielded at least 2.5 million CDR3-containing paired-end reads. First-strand cDNA synthesis was performed from all RNA using the Mint cDNA synthesis kit, with priming by a TRBC-specific oligonucleotide. All cDNA was treated with uracil-DNA glycosylase and then went through a first 18-cycle PCR with the universal primers M1SS and BC2_uni_R. The original pipeline was this. For normalization, 1 million high-quality reads, each with a distinct molecular identifier, were randomly selected from each sample. Instead of being binned into consensus sequences, reads with shared molecular identifiers were discarded. MiTCR, with a Q25 quality threshold and the strictest error-elimination algorithm, was used for CDR3 identification, clonotype clustering and error correction. A nonparametric unseen species model using Euler transformation provided a lower-bound estimate of total TCR beta diversity. TCRdb ran its own pipeline on the public reads, namely fastp trimming at Q25 and MiXCR clone calling, and kept in-frame beta chains. Every distinct CDR3 protein forms one entry, paired with its most common genes and DNA. It is TCRdb's table, rather than the study itself, that gives the V and J calls and clone size. The sample table holds about 780,000 distinct CDR3 sequences, of which 35% to 50% were seen once. Approximately 18% of the sample is taken by the ten largest.

Study-wide findings and limitations: Estimates of total diversity based on one million sequenced T cells were regarded as lower bounds and as underestimates. Because profiling used bulk unsorted PBMCs, naive and antigen-experienced compartments could not be compared conclusively. As age increased, observed TCR beta diversity per million T cells dropped in a roughly linear way, and a significant reduction was already evident by age about 36. Compared with the aged group, the long-lived group had more naive CD4+ T cells, fewer expanded clones and increased TCR diversity, suggesting age selection. Because donor CMV infection status was unknown, age-related changes in expanded clonotypes were potentially confounded. There was a strong correlation between observed TCR beta diversity and the percentage of naive T cells measured by flow cytometry.

Donors were 35 to 40 systemically healthy Caucasian individuals from Russia aged roughly 6 to 95 years. Each donor gave 8 to 10 milliliters of peripheral blood, drawn into EDTA-treated Vacutainer tubes. Ficoll-Paque density-gradient centrifugation was used to isolate PBMCs, with at least 6.5 million per sample. Trizol reagent was used to extract total RNA from PBMCs, with at least 6 micrograms per sample. For every donor, an aliquot of PBMCs went through flow cytometry to measure the percentages of naive CD45RAhigh/CD27high T cells. Including cysteine and phenylalanine, the CDR3 has 17 amino acids. CDR3 DNA only is kept here, 51 bases in frame from base 1. CDR1 SQVTM and CDR2 ANQGSEA are derived from the germline V gene. About this clonotype itself: Its antigen is still unknown. The junction shows a germline mismatch at one end, possibly a read error.

This clonotype was sampled from a man aged 80 or over in good health. Recombination joined TRBV29-1 with TRBJ2-7; the junction holds 15 bases that match TRBD2. The sequenced sample was blood. This receptor carries the CDR3 CSVVLNPGLAGGYERYF. The nucleotide sequence reads as follows: TGCAGCGTTGTCCTAAACCCGGGACTAGCGGGAGGCTACGAGCGGTACTTC.